This T cell receptor (beta chain) was retrieved from a study of CD8 T cells in ankylosing spondylitis. About this clonotype itself: Its antigen remains unknown.

Germline loops: CDR1 SEHNR, CDR2 FQNEAQ (reference sequence). The V and J ends lost 2 bases and 0 bases respectively, with 13 bases between them. The CDR3 sequence is 16 residues long. TCRdb processed the 5' RACE reads anew with MiXCR; each CDR3 protein has one entry. Among some 150,000 distinct CDR3 sequences listed, 10% to 12% were seen once. Study-level findings and limits: Reportedly, significant enrichment of disease-linked clones occurred in matched ankylosing spondylitis synovial fluid. Clones linked to disease, bearing a CD8+ phenotype, were relatively rare in peripheral blood.

The clonotype was recovered from a female donor with ankylosing spondylitis or in good health (not recorded which). This sequence joins TRBV7-9 and TRBJ1-2, with D perhaps TRBD1 (5 bases). The sequenced material came from blood, either unsorted or a sorted T cell fraction (not recorded which). CDR3 nucleotides: TGTGCCAGCAGCTTACAAGGGACTCTAACTAACTATGGCTACACCTTC. It translates to CASSLQGTLTNYGYTF.